The 9 T cell receptor beta chains below were found in one sample sequenced in a study of identical twins (dated by TCRdb to about 2016). The library was generated by 5' RACE. The instrument given in TCRdb is Illumina HiSeq 2000. Clones were called with MiXCR by TCRdb after fastp trimmed the public reads at Q25, and only in-frame beta chains were retained. Rows with one shared CDR3 protein collapse into an entry with the most common genes and DNA. This sample holds some 500,000 distinct CDR3 sequences; approximately 9.6% were observed only once. The ten largest clonotypes hold 2.5% to 3% of the sample. The sample was also reused in another study, on yellow fever vaccine responses in identical twins.

Sequenced sample: PBMCs. The receptors were gathered from a woman aged 18-35 years in good health.

This clonotype was seen repeatedly, ten times or more. The chain couples TRBV5-8 to TRBJ2-1; 10 nucleotides line up with TRBD1. Germline CDR1 reads SGHTS; CDR2 reads YDEGEE. Germline trimming cut 4 bases from V and 5 bases from J; bases unmatched to any gene: 9. CDR3 length equals 16 residues. CDR3 protein: CASSLRTGTGDNEQFF. CDR3 DNA sequence: TGTGCCAGCAGCCTCCGAACCGGGACAGGGGACAATGAGCAGTTCTTC.

The CDR3 sequence: CASSQGTGFGYTF. In DNA, the CDR3 is TGTGCCAGCAGTCAAGGGACAGGTTTTGGCTACACCTTC. The chain has TRBV12-3 or TRBV12-4 and TRBJ1-2, with TRBD1 identical over 8 bases. The CDR3 runs to 13 residues. With V trimmed by 5 bases and J by 7 bases, 6 bases remained unmatched.

V gene TRBV28 combines with J gene TRBJ2-3, with 7 nucleotides matching TRBD1. The germline CDR1 and CDR2 sequences are MDHEN and SYDVKM. V lost 6 bases and J lost 4; bases outside the gene matches: 13. CDR3 size: 16 residues. CDR3 nucleotides: TGTGCCAGCAGCCCCCCCCACAACAGGGGAGCAGATACGCAGTATTTT. As protein: CASSPPHNRGADTQYF.

The rearrangement links TRBV6-4 to TRBJ2-1, with D perhaps given as TRBD1 or TRBD2 (5 bases each). Trimming pared 2 bases from V and 7 bases from J, leaving 15 bases between. Germline V CDR1 and CDR2: MRHNA, SNTAGT. The CDR3 covers 15 residues. The CDR3 bases are TGTGCCAGCAGTGACACGGGGCATTACGAAAATGAGCAGTTCTTC. Protein product: CASSDTGHYENEQFF.

This clonotype occurred a few times. The chain recombines TRBV9 with TRBJ1-5; D unclear. The germline V gene encodes CDR1 SGDLS and CDR2 YYNGEE. The CDR3 consists of 14 residues. Trimming removed 0 bases at V and 1 base at J, with 5 bases between. The CDR3 nucleotides read TGTGCCAGCAGCGTAGGGTTGAGCAATCAGCCCCAGCATTTT. Its protein product is CASSVGLSNQPQHF.

This clonotype was detected a few times. The chain joins TRBV20-1 to TRBJ2-3; no definite D call. V gave up 6 bases and J gave up 1 base, with 11 bases separating them. CDR1 DFQATT and CDR2 SNEGSKA come from the germline V gene (reference sequence). This CDR3 comprises 13 residues. The CDR3: CSAITTRTDTQYF. The DNA of the CDR3 is TGCAGTGCCATTACGACCCGCACAGATACGCAGTATTTT.

The chain joins TRBV7-3 to TRBJ2-1; 11 nucleotides match TRBD1. Germline V gene lookup returns CDR1 SGHTA and CDR2 FQGTGA. This CDR3 comprises 16 residues. The trim removed 5 bases at V and 5 bases at J, leaving 8 bases unmatched. CDR3 in amino acids: CASSPGDRGFNNEQFF. DNA for the CDR3: TGTGCCAGCAGCCCGGGGGACAGGGGGTTTAACAATGAGCAGTTCTTC.

The chain combines TRBV3-1 with TRBJ1-5; D not certain. This CDR3 contains 12 residues. Trimming removed 3 bases at V and 6 bases at J, with 6 bases between. CDR1 and CDR2 (germline): LGHDT, YNNKEL (reference sequence). CDR3 nucleotide sequence: TGTGCCAGCAGCCACGGCTTTCAGCCCCAGCATTTT. It translates to CASSHGFQPQHF.

This clonotype was recorded many times. This chain links TRBV15 with TRBJ2-5; D is undetermined. V was shortened by 1 base and J by 5 bases, with 8 bases between the two germline ends. The germline gives CDR1 LNHNV, CDR2 YYDKDF (reference sequence). The CDR3 extends over 13 amino acids. The CDR3 region is CATSRVGRETQYF. The DNA for the CDR3 is TGTGCCACCAGCAGAGTAGGTCGGGAGACCCAGTACTTC.